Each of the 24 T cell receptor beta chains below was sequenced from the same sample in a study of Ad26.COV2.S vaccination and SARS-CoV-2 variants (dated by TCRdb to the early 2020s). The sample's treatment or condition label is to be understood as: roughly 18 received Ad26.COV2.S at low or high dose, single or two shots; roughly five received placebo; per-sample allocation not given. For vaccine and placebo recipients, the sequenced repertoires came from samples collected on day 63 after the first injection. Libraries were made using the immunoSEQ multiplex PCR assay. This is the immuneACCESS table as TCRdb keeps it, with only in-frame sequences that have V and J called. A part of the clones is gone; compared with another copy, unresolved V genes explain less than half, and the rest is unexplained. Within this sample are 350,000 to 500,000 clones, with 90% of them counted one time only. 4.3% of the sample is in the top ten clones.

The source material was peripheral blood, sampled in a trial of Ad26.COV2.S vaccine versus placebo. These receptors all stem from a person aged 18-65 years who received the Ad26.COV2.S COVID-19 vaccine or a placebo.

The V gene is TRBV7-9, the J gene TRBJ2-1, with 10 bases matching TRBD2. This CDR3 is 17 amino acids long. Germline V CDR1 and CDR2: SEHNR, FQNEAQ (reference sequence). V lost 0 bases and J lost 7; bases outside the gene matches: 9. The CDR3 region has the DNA TGTGCCAGCAGCTTAGCGGGACTAGCGAACCGCGCTAATGAGCAGTTCTTC. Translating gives CASSLAGLANRANEQFF.

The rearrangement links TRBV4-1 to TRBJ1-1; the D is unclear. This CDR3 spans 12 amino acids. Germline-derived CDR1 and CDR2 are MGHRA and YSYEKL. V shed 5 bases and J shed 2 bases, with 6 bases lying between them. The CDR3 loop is CASSESNTEAFF. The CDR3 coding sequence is TGCGCCAGCAGCGAGTCTAACACTGAAGCTTTCTTT.

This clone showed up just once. CDR3 protein: CASSQDVAQYF. CDR3 bases: TGTGCCAGCAGCCAAGACGTCGCGCAGTATTTT. V usage is TRBV14 and J usage is TRBJ2-3; D gene ambiguous. This CDR3 has 11 residues. Trimming removed 0 bases at V and 10 bases at J, with 5 bases between. The germline V gene encodes CDR1 SGHDN and CDR2 FVKESK.

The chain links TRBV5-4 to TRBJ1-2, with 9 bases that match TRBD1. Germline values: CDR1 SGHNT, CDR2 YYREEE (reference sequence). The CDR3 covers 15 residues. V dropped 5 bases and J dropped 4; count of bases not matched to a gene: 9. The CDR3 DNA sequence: TGTGCCAGCAGTAAAAACAGGGGGCAAGGCTATGGCTACACCTTC. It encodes CASSKNRGQGYGYTF.

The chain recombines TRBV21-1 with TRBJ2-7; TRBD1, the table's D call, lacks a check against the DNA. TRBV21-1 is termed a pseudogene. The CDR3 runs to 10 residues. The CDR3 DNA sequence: TGTGCCAGTTCCAGGGGGGACATGAGCTTC. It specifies CASSRGDMSF.

The CDR3 coding sequence is TGTGCCAGCAGTTACGGCCACGAGCAGTACTTC. This translates into CASSYGHEQYF. The V call is TRBV6-2 or TRBV6-3, the J call TRBJ2-7; no definite D call. The CDR3 has 11 amino acids. In germline, CDR1 is MNHEY, CDR2 SVGEGT. Deletions cut 2 bases from V and 5 bases from J, with 4 bases between.

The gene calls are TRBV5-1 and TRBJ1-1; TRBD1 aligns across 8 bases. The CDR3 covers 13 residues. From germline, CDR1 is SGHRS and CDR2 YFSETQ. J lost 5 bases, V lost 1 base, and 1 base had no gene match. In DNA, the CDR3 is TGCGCCAGCAGCTTGTACAGGGGGACTGAAGCTTTCTTT. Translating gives CASSLYRGTEAFF.

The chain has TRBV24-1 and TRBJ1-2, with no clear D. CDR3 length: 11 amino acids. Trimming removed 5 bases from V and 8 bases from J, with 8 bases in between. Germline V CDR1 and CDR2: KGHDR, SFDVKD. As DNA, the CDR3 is TGTGCCACCAGTGTTGGGGTCGGCTACACCTTC. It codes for CATSVGVGYTF.

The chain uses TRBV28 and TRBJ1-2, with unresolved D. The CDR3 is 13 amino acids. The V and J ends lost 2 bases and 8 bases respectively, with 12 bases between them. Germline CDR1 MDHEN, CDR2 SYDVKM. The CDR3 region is CASSLGYFGGYTF. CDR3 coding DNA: TGTGCCAGCAGTTTAGGGTACTTCGGAGGCTACACCTTC.

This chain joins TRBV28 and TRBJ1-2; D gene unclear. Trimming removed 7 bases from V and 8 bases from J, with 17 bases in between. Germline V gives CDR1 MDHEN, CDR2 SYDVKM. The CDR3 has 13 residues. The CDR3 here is CASTGLRAGGYTF. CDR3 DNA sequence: TGTGCCAGCACAGGATTGAGGGCTGGGGGCTACACCTTC.

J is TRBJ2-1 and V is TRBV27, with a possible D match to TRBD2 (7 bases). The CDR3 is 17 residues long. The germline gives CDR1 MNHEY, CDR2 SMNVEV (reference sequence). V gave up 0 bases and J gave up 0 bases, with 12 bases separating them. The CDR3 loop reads CASSLSPGGASYNEQFF. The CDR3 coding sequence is TGTGCCAGCAGTTTATCTCCTGGGGGGGCCTCCTACAATGAGCAGTTCTTC.

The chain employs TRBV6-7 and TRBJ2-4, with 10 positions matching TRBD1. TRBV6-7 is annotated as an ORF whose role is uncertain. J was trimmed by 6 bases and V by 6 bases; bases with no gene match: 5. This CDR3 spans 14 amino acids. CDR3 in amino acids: CASSDRGLRNIQYF. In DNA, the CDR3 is TGTGCCAGCAGCGACAGGGGGCTAAGAAACATTCAGTACTTC.

The DNA for the CDR3 is TGTGCCAGCAGTTTGGGGACGGGGGATAAGTACTTC. Translated, it gives CASSLGTGDKYF. The chain recombines TRBV28 with TRBJ2-7; D possibly corresponds to TRBD2 (6 bases). V was shortened by 3 bases and J by 11 bases, with 14 bases between the two germline ends. The CDR3 length is 12 residues. The V gene's germline CDR1 is MDHEN and CDR2 SYDVKM.

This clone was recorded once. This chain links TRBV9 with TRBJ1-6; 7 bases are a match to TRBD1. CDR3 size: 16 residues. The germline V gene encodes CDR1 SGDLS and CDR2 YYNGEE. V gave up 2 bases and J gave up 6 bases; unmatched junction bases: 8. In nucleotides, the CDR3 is TGTGCCAGCAGCGTTGACCCGGGACAGACTAATTCACCCCTCCACTTT. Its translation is CASSVDPGQTNSPLHF.

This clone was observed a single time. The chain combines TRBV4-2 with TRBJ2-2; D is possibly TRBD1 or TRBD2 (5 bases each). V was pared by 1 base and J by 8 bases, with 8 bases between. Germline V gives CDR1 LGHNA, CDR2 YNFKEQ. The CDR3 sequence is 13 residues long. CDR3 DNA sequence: TGTGCCAGCAGCCAAGGGGGGAGAGGGGAGCTGTTTTTT. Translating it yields CASSQGGRGELFF.

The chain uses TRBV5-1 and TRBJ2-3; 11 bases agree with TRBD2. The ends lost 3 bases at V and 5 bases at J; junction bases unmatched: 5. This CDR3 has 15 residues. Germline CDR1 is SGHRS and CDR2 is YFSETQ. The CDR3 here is CASSSGTSGLDTQYF. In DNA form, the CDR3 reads TGCGCCAGCAGCTCCGGGACTAGCGGTTTAGATACGCAGTATTTT. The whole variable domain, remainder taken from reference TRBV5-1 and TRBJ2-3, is KAGVTQTPRYLIKTRGQQVTLSCSPISGHRSVSWYQQTPGQGLQFLFEYFSETQRNKGNFPGRFSGRQFSNSRSEMNVSTLELGDSALYLCASSSGTSGLDTQYFGPGTRLTVL.

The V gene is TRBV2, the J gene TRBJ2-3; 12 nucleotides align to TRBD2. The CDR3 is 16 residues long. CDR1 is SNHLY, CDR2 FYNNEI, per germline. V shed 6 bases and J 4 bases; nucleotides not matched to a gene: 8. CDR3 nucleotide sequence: TGTGCCAGCAGCCCTGGACTAGCGGGAAGGGCAGATACGCAGTATTTT. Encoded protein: CASSPGLAGRADTQYF.

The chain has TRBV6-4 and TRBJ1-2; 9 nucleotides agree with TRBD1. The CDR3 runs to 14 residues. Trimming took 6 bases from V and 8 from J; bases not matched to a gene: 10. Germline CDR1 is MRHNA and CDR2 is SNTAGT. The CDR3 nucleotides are TGTGCCAGCAGCCGGGACAGGGTGGCGACGGGCTACACCTTC. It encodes CASSRDRVATGYTF.

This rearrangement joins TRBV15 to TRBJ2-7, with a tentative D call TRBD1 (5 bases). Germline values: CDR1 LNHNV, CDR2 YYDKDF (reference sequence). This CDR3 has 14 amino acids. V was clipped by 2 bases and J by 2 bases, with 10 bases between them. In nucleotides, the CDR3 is TGTGCCACCAGCAGACCCGACAGCGCCTACGAGCAGTACTTC. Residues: CATSRPDSAYEQYF. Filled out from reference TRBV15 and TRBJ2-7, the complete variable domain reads DAMVIQNPRYQVTQFGKPVTLSCSQTLNHNVMYWYQQKSSQAPKLLFHYYDKDFNNEADTPDNFQSRRPNTSFCFLDIRSPGLGDTAMYLCATSRPDSAYEQYFGPGTRLTVT.

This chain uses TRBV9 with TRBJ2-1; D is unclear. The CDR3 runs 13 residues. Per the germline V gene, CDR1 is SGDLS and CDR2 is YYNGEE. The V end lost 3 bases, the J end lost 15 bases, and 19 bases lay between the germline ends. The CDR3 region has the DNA TGTGCCAGCAGCGCTTCGACTCCCCCGGTGCTGTTCTTC. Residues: CASSASTPPVLFF. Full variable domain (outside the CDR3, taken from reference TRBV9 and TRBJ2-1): DSGVTQTPKHLITATGQRVTLRCSPRSGDLSVYWYQQSLDQGLQFLIQYYNGEERAKGNILERFSAQQFPDLHSELNLSSLELGDSALYFCASSASTPPVLFFGPGTRLTVL.

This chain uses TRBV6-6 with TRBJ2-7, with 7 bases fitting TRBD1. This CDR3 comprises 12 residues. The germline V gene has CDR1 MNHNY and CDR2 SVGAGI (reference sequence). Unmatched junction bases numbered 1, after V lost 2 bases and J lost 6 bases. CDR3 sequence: CASSYRGLEQYF. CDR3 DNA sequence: TGTGCCAGCAGTTACAGGGGGCTCGAGCAGTACTTC.

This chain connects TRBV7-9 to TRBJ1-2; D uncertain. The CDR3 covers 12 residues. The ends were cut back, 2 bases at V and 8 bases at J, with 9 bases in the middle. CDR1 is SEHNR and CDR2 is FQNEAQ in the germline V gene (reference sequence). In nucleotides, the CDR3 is TGTGCCAGCAGCTTAAATCCGGGGGGCTACACCTTC. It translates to CASSLNPGGYTF.

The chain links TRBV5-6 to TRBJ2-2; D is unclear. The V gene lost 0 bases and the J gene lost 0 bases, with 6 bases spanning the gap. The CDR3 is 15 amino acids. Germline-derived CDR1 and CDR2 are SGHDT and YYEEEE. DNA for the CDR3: TGTGCCAGCAGCTTGGCGGTGGCGAACACCGGGGAGCTGTTTTTT. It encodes CASSLAVANTGELFF.

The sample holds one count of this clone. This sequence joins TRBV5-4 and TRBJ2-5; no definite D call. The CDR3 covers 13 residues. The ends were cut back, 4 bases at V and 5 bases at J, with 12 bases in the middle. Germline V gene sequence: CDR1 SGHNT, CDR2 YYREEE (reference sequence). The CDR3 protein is CASSLNRQETQYF. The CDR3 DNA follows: TGTGCCAGCAGCCTCAACCGTCAGGAGACCCAGTACTTC.